The rows below give T cell receptor beta chains drawn from one sample of a study of response to subunit inactivated influenza vaccine. In TCRdb, the RT-PCR reads were re-called with MiXCR into one record per CDR3 protein. This sample has hundreds of thousands of distinct CDR3 sequences, with 7.6% found just once. The source material was PBMCs from blood, sampled roughly 24 months after vaccination. These receptors all come from a man aged 45 to 70 who received an inactivated influenza vaccine. CDR3s include the opening cysteine and the closing phenylalanine or tryptophan. D genes are given only for firm matches. The size field is filled for only some rows; it gives once, few, many or a size class.

V gene	J gene	D gene	clone size	CDR3 protein	CDR3 DNA
TRBV5-1	TRBJ2-1	.	.	CASSLARIEQFF	TGCGCCAGCAGCTTGGCCAGGATAGAGCAGTTCTTC
TRBV20-1	TRBJ2-3	.	.	CSARDSRIGDTQYF	TGCAGTGCTAGGGACAGCCGAATAGGGGATACGCAGTATTTT
TRBV20-1	TRBJ2-1	TRBD2	.	CSARLASGRNEQFF	TGCAGTGCTAGATTGGCTAGCGGGAGGAATGAGCAGTTCTTC
TRBV7-7	TRBJ2-3	TRBD2	many	CASSLGTSGNTDTQYF	TGTGCCAGCAGCTTAGGGACTAGCGGGAACACAGATACGCAGTATTTT
TRBV5-1	TRBJ2-3	.	few	CASSFPDSFTDTQYF	TGCGCCAGCAGCTTTCCCGACAGCTTCACAGATACGCAGTATTTT
TRBV14	TRBJ2-7	TRBD2	few	CASSQLTGLAGEDYEQYF	TGTGCCAGCAGCCAACTCACAGGACTAGCGGGAGAGGATTACGAGCAGTACTTC
TRBV7-9	TRBJ2-2	.	.	CASSLRQATGELFF	TGTGCCAGCAGCTTAAGACAGGCCACCGGGGAGCTGTTTTTT
TRBV5-1	TRBJ1-1	.	few	CASSLRRGHEGVAFF	TGCGCCAGCAGCTTGCGCCGGGGACATGAAGGAGTAGCTTTCTTT
TRBV28	TRBJ2-7	TRBD1	few	CASRANRDRASQGYF	TGTGCCAGCAGGGCAAACCGGGACAGGGCGTCTCAGGGGTACTTC
TRBV5-1	TRBJ2-1	.	many	CASSPEFSEQFF	TGCGCCAGCAGCCCGGAGTTCAGTGAGCAGTTCTTC
TRBV20-1	TRBJ2-4	.	few	CSAPEGPKNIQYF	TGCAGTGCCCCCGAGGGCCCCAAAAACATTCAGTACTTC
TRBV4-1	TRBJ2-5	.	.	CASSQGTWGETQYF	TGCGCCAGCAGCCAAGGTACCTGGGGAGAGACCCAGTACTTC
TRBV12-3/TRBV12-4	TRBJ2-7	TRBD1	many	CASSRRDRGYYEQYF	TGTGCCAGCAGTCGCCGGGACAGGGGCTACTACGAGCAGTACTTC
TRBV5-6	TRBJ2-1	.	many	CASSLLLGGVYEQFF	TGTGCCAGCAGCTTACTTCTCGGGGGTGTCTATGAGCAGTTCTTC
TRBV7-9	TRBJ2-1	TRBD2	few	CASSLYLREGNDEQFF	TGTGCCAGCAGCTTATATTTGCGGGAGGGTAACGATGAGCAGTTCTTC
TRBV5-6	TRBJ2-5	.	few	CASSSVRGIETQYF	TGTGCCAGCAGCTCCGTTAGGGGAATAGAGACCCAGTACTTC
TRBV4-2	TRBJ2-7	TRBD2	many	CASSQDRLAGVSYEQYF	TGTGCCAGCAGCCAAGATAGACTAGCGGGGGTCTCCTACGAGCAGTACTTC
TRBV5-1	TRBJ2-7	.	many	CASSLADHEQYF	TGCGCCAGCAGCTTGGCGGATCACGAGCAGTACTTC
TRBV20-1	TRBJ1-5	.	.	CSARETGNGRQPQHF	TGCAGTGCTAGAGAAACAGGGAACGGTCGGCAGCCCCAGCATTTT
TRBV27	TRBJ2-3	.	many	CASSLSVAGTDTQYF	TGTGCCAGCAGTTTATCTGTGGCGGGCACAGATACGCAGTATTTT
TRBV7-9	TRBJ2-3	.	few	CASSPLGGITDTQYF	TGTGCCAGCAGCCCCCTTGGGGGGATTACAGATACGCAGTATTTT
TRBV20-1	TRBJ1-1	TRBD1	many	CSAPDRAEAFF	TGCAGTGCTCCGGACAGGGCGGAAGCTTTCTTT
TRBV5-6	TRBJ2-5	.	.	CASSLGHETQYF	TGTGCCAGCAGCTTAGGGCACGAGACCCAGTACTTC
TRBV6-5	TRBJ1-4	.	few	CASSYSMGRAEKLFF	TGTGCCAGCAGTTACTCGATGGGGAGGGCCGAAAAACTGTTTTTT
TRBV24-1	TRBJ1-1	.	many	CATSDSRGGPEAFF	TGTGCCACCAGTGATAGTCGGGGGGGACCTGAAGCTTTCTTT
TRBV20-1	TRBJ2-5	TRBD2	.	CSASPRTSGKRWETQYF	TGCAGTGCTTCACCCCGGACTAGCGGTAAACGGTGGGAGACCCAGTACTTC
TRBV30	TRBJ1-2	TRBD1	few	CAWSVRQGSYGYTF	TGTGCCTGGAGTGTACGACAGGGGAGCTATGGCTACACCTTC
TRBV6-6	TRBJ1-1	.	.	CASSYLRAEAFF	TGTGCCAGCAGTTACTTACGAGCTGAAGCTTTCTTT
TRBV19	TRBJ2-1	.	many	CASSEGDIRNEQFF	TGTGCCTCCTCGGAGGGGGATATTCGGAATGAGCAGTTCTTC
TRBV5-1	TRBJ1-1	.	few	CASSSRQGRGTEAFF	TGCGCCAGCAGCTCGAGGCAGGGGAGAGGGACTGAAGCTTTCTTT
TRBV5-4	TRBJ2-7	TRBD2	.	CASSLIAGYEQYF	TGTGCCAGCAGCTTAATAGCGGGGTACGAGCAGTACTTC
TRBV10-3	TRBJ1-1	.	few	CAITEGMNTEAFF	TGTGCCATCACGGAGGGAATGAACACTGAAGCTTTCTTT
TRBV6-1	TRBJ2-3	TRBD2	many	CASGASGGAWDTQYF	TGTGCCAGCGGTGCGAGCGGGGGGGCCTGGGATACGCAGTATTTT
TRBV3-1	TRBJ1-2	TRBD1	many	CASSQDQTGFYGYTF	TGTGCCAGCAGCCAAGATCAGACAGGGTTCTATGGCTACACCTTC
TRBV7-9	TRBJ1-3	.	many	CASSPWDGNTIYF	TGTGCCAGCAGCCCCTGGGATGGAAACACCATATATTTT
TRBV4-2	TRBJ2-4	.	many	CASSQSGTVFFQYF	TGTGCCAGCAGCCAGTCCGGGACGGTATTTTTTCAGTACTTC
TRBV7-9	TRBJ2-4	TRBD1	.	CASSRTGGADIQYF	TGTGCCAGCAGCCGGACAGGGGGCGCGGACATTCAGTACTTC
TRBV6-1	TRBJ2-1	.	many	CASRQTTQVSYNEQFF	TGTGCCAGCAGACAAACCACCCAGGTCTCCTACAATGAGCAGTTCTTC
TRBV11-2	TRBJ2-1	.	many	CASSLGQIYYNEQFF	TGTGCCAGCAGCTTAGGGCAGATTTATTACAATGAGCAGTTCTTC
TRBV6-5	TRBJ2-2	.	many	CASSWSSTYTGELFF	TGTGCCAGCAGTTGGTCGAGTACCTACACCGGGGAGCTGTTTTTT
TRBV12-3/TRBV12-4	TRBJ2-4	.	.	CASSLNEIIQYF	TGTGCCAGCAGTTTAAACGAGATCATTCAGTACTTC
TRBV4-1	TRBJ1-2	.	few	CASSPEQGNYGYTF	TGCGCCAGCAGCCCGGAGCAAGGGAACTATGGCTACACCTTC
TRBV20-1	TRBJ2-7	.	few	CSAVTDTYEQYF	TGCAGTGCTGTTACTGATACCTACGAGCAGTACTTC
TRBV3-1	TRBJ1-1	.	.	CASSQVRDEAFF	TGTGCCAGCAGCCAAGTCAGGGACGAAGCTTTCTTT
TRBV25-1	TRBJ1-6	.	.	CASTESRTANNSPLHF	TGTGCCAGCACCGAGTCCAGGACAGCCAATAATTCACCCCTCCACTTT
TRBV10-3	TRBJ2-2	TRBD2	.	CAIGSGRTTGELFF	TGTGCCATCGGTAGCGGGCGGACCACCGGGGAGCTGTTTTTT
TRBV7-8	TRBJ1-2	.	.	CASSPVTSNYGYTF	TGTGCCAGCAGCCCAGTGACTTCCAACTATGGCTACACCTTC
TRBV20-1	TRBJ1-6	TRBD1	many	CSARWMTGVNSPLHF	TGCAGTGCTAGATGGATGACAGGGGTCAATTCACCCCTCCACTTT
TRBV29-1	TRBJ2-7	TRBD2	many	CSVETGGPYEQYF	TGCAGCGTTGAAACGGGAGGACCCTACGAGCAGTACTTC
TRBV2	TRBJ1-3	.	many	CASSTAGNTIYF	TGTGCCAGCAGCACCGCGGGAAACACCATATATTTT
TRBV6-5	TRBJ2-2	TRBD2	many	CASSFGLVAPGELFF	TGTGCCAGCAGTTTCGGACTAGTTGCACCAGGGGAGCTGTTTTTT
TRBV28	TRBJ1-5	.	few	CASSLSFGERPQHF	TGTGCCAGCAGTTTGTCGTTTGGGGAAAGGCCCCAGCATTTT
TRBV28	TRBJ2-3	.	few	CASSETFGVTDTQYF	TGTGCCAGCAGTGAAACCTTTGGGGTAACAGATACGCAGTATTTT
TRBV7-2	TRBJ2-3	.	few	CASSSVSGTQYF	TGTGCCAGCAGCAGCGTCTCGGGTACGCAGTATTTT
TRBV4-3	TRBJ2-3	.	many	CASSPTNRADTQYF	TGCGCCAGCAGCCCAACTAACAGAGCAGATACGCAGTATTTT